The clone carrying this T cell receptor (beta chain) was recorded a few times. The entry originates in a study of regulatory T cells in long-lasting Graves disease. Trimming cost V 3 bases and J 3 bases; bases outside gene matches: 7. CDR3 length equals 15 residues. Per the germline V gene, CDR1 is SGHRS and CDR2 is YFSETQ. Arm-PCR of CDR3 regions with iRepertoire HTBI primers generated TCR beta libraries. MiXCR, run by TCRdb on the multiplex PCR reads, gives a single entry per CDR3 protein. The sample has about 450,000 distinct CDR3 sequences, less than 25% seen once. Noted time point: persistent/refractory GD, antithyroid drugs over 5 years with positive TRAb. The TCR library was prepared using RNA isolated from PBMCs.

This clonotype originated in a female donor with Graves disease. Sample: peripheral blood mononuclear cells (PBMCs), taken when the disease was refractory, from a patient treated with antithyroid drugs. V usage is TRBV5-1 and J usage is TRBJ2-7, with TRBD1 matching over 9 bases. CDR3 sequence reads: CASSWGGTGFYEQYF. CDR3 DNA: TGCGCCAGCAGCTGGGGGGGGACAGGGTTCTACGAGCAGTACTTC.